This TCR beta chain derives from a study of blood T cell repertoires in COVID-19. Germline V gene sequence: CDR1 LGHDT, CDR2 YNNKEL (reference sequence). The ends lost 5 bases at V and 4 bases at J; junction bases unmatched: 10. CDR3 length: 16 amino acids. Some clones are missing from TCRdb's copy, which holds only in-frame ones; the method was immunoSEQ multiplex PCR. The profile shows fewer than 400,000 clones, about 89% of them singletons. The sequence was obtained from a man aged 60 to 75 who had recovered from COVID-19. The sequenced sample was PBMCs or T cells enriched from blood (not recorded which). The rearrangement uses TRBV3-1 (or the pseudogene TRBV3-2) and TRBJ2-1; TRBD2 matches 8 bases. The chain's CDR3 is CASSVTGGPSYNEQFF. For the CDR3, the DNA is TGTGCCAGCAGCGTAACGGGAGGGCCGTCATACAATGAGCAGTTCTTC.